This T cell receptor beta chain originates from a study of cytomegalovirus exposure and HLA in healthy donors. General study findings and limits: Reports showed the classifier diagnosing cytomegalovirus status with high specificity and sensitivity. Associated with cytomegalovirus, according to the listing, were 164 TCR beta chains.

As for this clone: Its target is not known.

This CDR3 is built from 17 residues. The germline V gene has CDR1 SGDLS and CDR2 YYNGEE. J was trimmed by 3 bases and V by 4 bases; bases with no gene match: 12. The repertoire was sequenced with immunoSEQ multiplex PCR; TCRdb's copy has only in-frame clones and lacks some. The table has roughly 120,000 clones, approximately 89% seen once. The specimen was PBMCs. This sequence was found in a woman aged 18-29 years in good health and CMV-seronegative. The chain combines TRBV9 with TRBJ2-1, with TRBD2 matching 8 bases. In nucleotides, the CDR3 is TGTGCCAGCAGCCCCCGAGTTGGCAGCGGGAGCTACAATGAGCAGTTCTTC. The encoded protein is CASSPRVGSGSYNEQFF.